These T cell receptor beta chains were read from a single sample in a study of PD-L1 blockade in urothelial cancer. Repertoires were generated with immunoSEQ multiplex PCR, while TCRdb's copy carries only in-frame clones and drops some. The profile shows more than 85,000 clones, roughly nine tenths of them singletons. The material was PBMCs, obtained around atezolizumab (anti-PD-L1) treatment. The receptors were sampled from an elderly woman with urothelial cancer. Each CDR3 is given with its conserved first and last residue. The order of the fields is D gene, J gene, clone size, V gene, CDR3 protein, CDR3 DNA. D genes are given only for firm matches. Not every row has a clone size; where given, it reads once, few, many or a size class.

TRBD2 | TRBJ2-5 | - | TRBV2 | CASSEEGGRWETQYF | TGTGCCAGCAGTGAAGAAGGCGGGAGGTGGGAGACCCAGTACTTC
- | TRBJ1-5 | once | TRBV4-1 | CASSQEDSGVKHF | TGCGCCAGCAGCCAAGAGGACAGCGGGGTTAAACATTTT
TRBD1 | TRBJ1-2 | - | TRBV11-2 | CASSTRTGEGGYTF | TGTGCCAGCAGCACAAGGACAGGGGAGGGTGGCTACACCTTC
- | TRBJ1-1 | - | TRBV5-4 | CASSLGSLNTEAFF | TGTGCCAGCAGCTTGGGCAGTTTGAACACTGAAGCTTTCTTT
TRBD1 | TRBJ1-1 | - | TRBV10-3 | CAISESVGQGNTEAFF | TGTGCCATCAGTGAGTCGGTCGGACAGGGGAACACTGAAGCTTTCTTT
TRBD2 | TRBJ2-1 | - | TRBV29-1 | CSVGLAGAVKQFF | TGCAGCGTCGGACTAGCGGGGGCCGTTAAGCAGTTCTTC
- | TRBJ2-3 | - | TRBV27 | CASSLMSSTDTQYF | TGTGCCAGCAGTTTAATGTCTAGCACAGATACGCAGTATTTT
- | TRBJ2-2 | - | TRBV6-5 | CASSVGLNTGELFF | TGTGCCAGCAGTGTGGGACTGAACACCGGGGAGCTGTTTTTT
- | TRBJ2-7 | - | TRBV5-4 | CASSRAALTYEQYF | TGTGCCAGCAGCCGAGCGGCACTAACCTACGAGCAGTACTTC
TRBD1 | TRBJ1-4 | - | TRBV5-1 | CASSSTGAAPQLFF | TGCGCCAGCAGCTCAACAGGGGCCGCCCCTCAACTGTTTTTT
- | TRBJ2-1 | - | TRBV5-1 | CASSLSATSYNEQFF | TGCGCCAGCAGCCTTAGCGCGACCTCCTACAATGAGCAGTTCTTC
TRBD2 | TRBJ2-3 | - | TRBV9 | CASSLSSGRSDTQYF | TGTGCCAGCAGCCTTAGTAGCGGGAGATCAGATACGCAGTATTTT
TRBD2 | TRBJ2-7 | - | TRBV28 | CASSSPVLAGGLSYEQYF | TGTGCCAGCAGTTCCCCCGTACTAGCGGGAGGTCTAAGCTACGAGCAGTACTTC
- | TRBJ2-5 | once | TRBV28 | CASSLRVSETQYF | TGTGCCAGCAGTTTACGGGTTTCGGAGACCCAGTACTTC
TRBD1 | TRBJ1-2 | - | TRBV5-6 | CASSLRGLYGYTF | TGTGCCAGCAGCTTGAGGGGGCTCTATGGCTACACCTTC
- | TRBJ2-3 | - | TRBV19 | CASSIDLGRGPADTQYF | TGTGCCAGTAGTATAGATCTAGGCAGGGGCCCGGCAGATACGCAGTATTTT
- | TRBJ2-1 | - | TRBV2 | CASSVRTAYNEQFF | TGTGCCAGCAGTGTTCGGACAGCTTACAATGAGCAGTTCTTC